The 22 T cell receptor beta chains reported below all come from one sample, sequenced in a study of T cell responses to AZD1222 COVID-19 vaccine. Only in-frame clones appear in the TCRdb table, and some are missing; sequencing was by immunoSEQ multiplex PCR. The data show under 140,000 clones, around 90% seen once. The sample consisted of peripheral blood, taken 28 days after the second AZD1222 dose. The receptors were sampled from an adult who received the AZD1222 COVID-19 vaccine.

The chain uses TRBV6-1 and TRBJ2-6; D gene ambiguous. In germline, CDR1 is MNHNS, CDR2 SASEGT. The CDR3 extends over 19 amino acids. V was shortened by 0 bases and J by 2 bases, with 17 bases between the two germline ends. The CDR3 nucleotides read TGTGCCAGCAGTGAAGCGCTTCTGGCCTCCTTCCCTGGGGCCAACGTCCTGACTTTC. Residues: CASSEALLASFPGANVLTF.

This CDR3 reads CASSRQGFDEQYF. CDR3 coding DNA: TGTGCCAGCAGTCGACAGGGGTTCGACGAGCAGTACTTC. This rearrangement joins TRBV6-5 to TRBJ2-7; 8 bases line up with TRBD1. CDR3 length: 13 residues. Unmatched junction bases numbered 5, after V lost 5 bases and J lost 5 bases. Germline-derived CDR1 and CDR2 are MNHEY and SVGAGI.

The chain carries TRBV10-3 and TRBJ1-4, with TRBD1 matching over 9 bases. The CDR3 length is 15 residues. J was trimmed by 3 bases and V by 3 bases; bases with no gene match: 2. Germline CDR1 and CDR2: ENHRY and SYGVKD. The CDR3 coding sequence is TGTGCCATCAGTGAACAGGGGGCGGCTAATGAAAAACTGTTTTTT. Translating gives CAISEQGAANEKLFF.

The rearrangement uses TRBV18 and TRBJ2-5; TRBD2 aligns across 9 bases. This CDR3 region has 14 residues. Germline CDR1 and CDR2: KGHSH and LQKENI. The V gene end was trimmed by 8 bases and the J gene end by 1 base; junction bases not matched to a gene: 5. The CDR3 loop is CASLTSGPQETQYF. The CDR3 DNA follows: TGTGCCAGCCTTACTAGCGGGCCCCAAGAGACCCAGTACTTC.

This clone is classed as medium-sized. J is TRBJ1-6 and V is TRBV11-2; TRBD1 matches 7 bases. The CDR3 has 16 residues. The V gene end was trimmed by 4 bases and the J gene end by 5 bases; junction bases not matched to a gene: 8. Germline V lookup: CDR1 SGHAT, CDR2 FQNNGV. The CDR3 sequence is CASSSGQAFHNSPLHF. The CDR3 coding sequence is TGTGCCAGCAGCTCAGGACAGGCTTTTCATAATTCACCCCTCCACTTT.

V is TRBV7-9 and J is TRBJ1-2; D unresolved. CDR3 size: 14 residues. In germline, CDR1 is SEHNR, CDR2 FQNEAQ (reference sequence). Between the trimmed V and J ends, which lost 1 base and 8 bases, there was a span of 14 bases. DNA of the CDR3: TGTGCCAGCAGCTTAGAAAACCCTGAGAGGGGCTACACCTTC. It encodes CASSLENPERGYTF.

The rearrangement uses TRBV18 and TRBJ2-7, with 7 bases fitting TRBD1. The germline gives CDR1 KGHSH, CDR2 LQKENI. Trimming removed 0 bases from V and 5 bases from J; junction bases left unmatched: 4. The CDR3 is 14 amino acids. CDR3 region: CASSPPADRDEQYF. In nucleotides, the CDR3 is TGTGCCAGCTCACCACCTGCTGACAGGGACGAGCAGTACTTC.

In DNA form, the CDR3 reads TGTGCCAGCACCTCAGACTTTGGGGGCGCCCAATATGGCTACACCTTC. Protein product: CASTSDFGGAQYGYTF. The chain combines TRBV5-4 with TRBJ1-2, with D possibly being TRBD1 (6 bases). Per the germline V gene, CDR1 is SGHNT and CDR2 is YYREEE (reference sequence). V gave up 6 bases and J gave up 5 bases, with 23 bases separating them. CDR3 length: 16 amino acids.

The genes are TRBV5-6 and TRBJ1-1; 9 nucleotides align to TRBD1. V lost 4 bases and J lost 6; bases outside the gene matches: 4. From germline, CDR1 is SGHDT and CDR2 YYEEEE. The CDR3 is 13 residues long. CDR3 sequence reads: CASSGGTGPEAFF. The CDR3 DNA reads as TGTGCCAGCAGCGGCGGGACAGGGCCTGAAGCTTTCTTT.

This chain links TRBV25-1 with TRBJ2-3, with D tentatively TRBD1 (6 bases). CDR3 size: 14 residues. Between the trimmed V and J ends, which lost 7 bases and 4 bases, there was a span of 15 bases. Germline V gives CDR1 MGHDK, CDR2 SYGVNS. CDR3 DNA sequence: TGTGCCAGCACCATGGGACATTCGGCAGATACGCAGTATTTT. Translating it yields CASTMGHSADTQYF.

This clone was recorded many times. V and J are TRBV29-1 and TRBJ1-4; D might be TRBD1 (5 bases). The CDR3 is 13 residues long. V lost 4 bases and J 5 bases, leaving 11 bases between the germline ends. Germline V gives CDR1 SQVTM, CDR2 ANQGSEA. CDR3 DNA sequence: TGCAGCGTTGTTGGGGGAACGAATGAAAAACTGTTTTTT. Its protein product is CSVVGGTNEKLFF. The variable domain in full, completed from reference TRBV29-1 and TRBJ1-4, reads SAVISQKPSRDICQRGTSLTIQCQVDSQVTMMFWYRQQPGQSLTLIATANQGSEATYESGFVIDKFPISRPNLTFSTLTVSNMSPEDSSIYLCSVVGGTNEKLFFGSGTQLSVL.

The V and J genes are TRBV7-9 and TRBJ2-2, with 11 bases that match TRBD1. J was trimmed by 8 bases and V by 5 bases; bases with no gene match: 16. The CDR3 length is 18 residues. Germline V gene lookup returns CDR1 SEHNR and CDR2 FQNEAQ (reference sequence). DNA of the CDR3: TGTGCCAGCAGCCACCGCGGTTGGGACAGGGGGACTATAGGGGAGCTGTTTTTT. It yields the protein CASSHRGWDRGTIGELFF.

In this sample, this clone turned up once. The gene calls are TRBV19 and TRBJ2-7; tentative D call: TRBD2 (6 bases). Trimming left V 5 bases short and J 12 bases short, with 17 bases between. The CDR3 spans 12 residues. The germline V gene has CDR1 LNHDA and CDR2 SQIVND (reference sequence). CDR3 sequence (DNA): TGTGCCAGTAGTCCCCCGGAGGGTTATCCGTACTTC. Amino acids: CASSPPEGYPYF.

CDR3 protein: CASSLITSGGLSYNEQFF. The CDR3 bases are TGTGCCAGCAGTTTGATAACTAGCGGGGGTCTGTCCTACAATGAGCAGTTCTTC. The gene calls are TRBV27 and TRBJ2-1; 11 bases are shared with TRBD2. CDR1 is MNHEY and CDR2 is SMNVEV in the germline V gene (reference sequence). J gave up 1 base and V 3 bases, and 8 bases lay outside the gene matches. The length of the CDR3 is 18 residues.

J is TRBJ2-3 and V is TRBV29-1, with unresolved D. Deletions cut 4 bases from V and 5 bases from J, with 7 bases between. Germline V gene data show CDR1 as SQVTM and CDR2 as ANQGSEA. CDR3 length: 11 amino acids. The CDR3 loop is CSVGLLDTQYF. CDR3 nucleotide sequence: TGCAGCGTTGGGTTACTAGATACGCAGTATTTT.

CDR3 DNA sequence: TGTGCCAGCAGTGGGAGCGGGAGGGAGTACAACATTCAGTACTTC. Translated: CASSGSGREYNIQYF. This chain joins TRBV6-2 or TRBV6-3 and TRBJ2-4; 10 positions match TRBD2. This CDR3 contains 15 residues. V trimming: 5 bases; J trimming: 7 bases; junction bases outside the gene matches: 8. Looked up from germline, CDR1 is MNHEY and CDR2 is SVGEGT.

V is TRBV30 and J is TRBJ2-7; D ambiguous. Trimming took 1 base from V and 1 from J, leaving 2 bases between them. The CDR3 covers 11 residues. The germline gives CDR1 GTSNPN, CDR2 SVGIG (reference sequence). DNA for the CDR3: TGTGCCTGGAGTGCGTCCTACGAGCAGTACTTC. Protein sequence: CAWSASYEQYF. The entire variable domain, with the rest obtained from reference TRBV30 and TRBJ2-7, is as follows: SQTIHQWPATLVQPVGSPLSLECTVEGTSNPNLYWYRQAAGRGLQLLFYSVGIGQISSEVPQNLSASRPQDRQFILSSKKLLLSDSGFYLCAWSASYEQYFGPGTRLTVT.

V gene TRBV18 combines with J gene TRBJ1-4, with a possible D match to TRBD1 (5 bases). V gave up 6 bases and J gave up 6 bases, with 14 bases separating them. The germline CDR1 and CDR2 sequences are KGHSH and LQKENI. CDR3 size: 14 residues. The CDR3 reads CASSPRGADEKLFF. The CDR3 DNA reads TGTGCCAGCTCCCCGAGAGGGGCGGATGAAAAACTGTTTTTT.

This chain uses TRBV12-5 with TRBJ2-3; a possible D gene is TRBD1 (5 bases). This CDR3 has 14 amino acids. Per germline, CDR1 LGHNT and CDR2 FRNRAP. Trimming removed 8 bases at V and 1 base at J, with 13 bases between. The CDR3 DNA is TGTGCTAGTCAGGGTCAGGTACGCACAGATACGCAGTATTTT. Translating it yields CASQGQVRTDTQYF.

V usage is TRBV2 and J usage is TRBJ1-6; TRBD1 matches at 10 bases. Germline CDR1 and CDR2: SNHLY and FYNNEI. The ends lost 5 bases at V and 0 bases at J; junction bases unmatched: 10. This CDR3 is 19 amino acids long. DNA for the CDR3: TGTGCCAGCAGTACCCCGGGACAGGGGTTAAGCTCCTATAATTCACCCCTCCACTTT. Its translation is CASSTPGQGLSSYNSPLHF.

The chain has TRBV6-5 and TRBJ2-7, with 9 bases lining up with TRBD1. Trimming took 7 bases from V and 2 from J; bases not matched to a gene: 9. CDR3 length: 15 amino acids. CDR1 is MNHEY and CDR2 is SVGAGI in the germline V gene. CDR3 nucleotide sequence: TGTGCCAGCAAGAAGGACAGGGGAGGTCCCTACGAGCAGTACTTC. Its translation: CASKKDRGGPYEQYF.

This sequence joins TRBV6-5 and TRBJ1-1; 12 bases are a match to TRBD1. V dropped 7 bases and J dropped 2; count of bases not matched to a gene: 5. The CDR3 has 15 residues. Looked up from germline, CDR1 is MNHEY and CDR2 is SVGAGI. This chain's CDR3 is CASTKGQGANTEAFF. The CDR3 coding sequence is TGTGCCAGCACGAAGGGACAGGGGGCAAACACTGAAGCTTTCTTT.